These T cell receptor beta chains were read from a single sample in a study of CD8+CD57+ T cells in acquired aplastic anemia. TCRdb recomputed calls from the reads with MiXCR, one row per CDR3 protein. The table lists some 200,000 distinct CDR3 sequences, approximately 60% of them singletons. The specimen sequenced was sorted CD4+, CD8+, or CD8+CD57+ T cells (not recorded which) from PBMCs. These receptors were collected from a human donor with aplastic anemia. Each CDR3 is given with its conserved first and last residue. A D gene is named only where the DNA matches it firmly. Rows may omit the clone size; those that give it use once, few, many or a size class.

D gene	V gene	clone size	J gene	CDR3 DNA	CDR3 protein
.	TRBV13	.	TRBJ2-3	TGTGCCAGCAGCTTAGGGCGGGGTACTAGCACAGATACGCAGTATTTT	CASSLGRGTSTDTQYF
.	TRBV25-1	few	TRBJ1-1	TGTGCCAGCAGCGGTAAGAACACTGAAGCTTTCTTT	CASSGKNTEAFF
TRBD2	TRBV29-1	.	TRBJ2-1	TGCAGCGCATCCGATAGCGGGAGAGGGGGCAATGAGCAGTTCTTC	CSASDSGRGGNEQFF
.	TRBV7-9	few	TRBJ1-1	TGTGCCAGCAGCTTGTCCGAGGGGAACACTGAAGCTTTCTTT	CASSLSEGNTEAFF
.	TRBV5-1	.	TRBJ1-6	TGCGCCAGCAGTCGCGGACAGCAGGATTCACCCCTCCACTTT	CASSRGQQDSPLHF
.	TRBV5-8	.	TRBJ2-3	TGTGCCAGCAGCTTGGAAGGATTAGGGGATACGCAGTATTTT	CASSLEGLGDTQYF
.	TRBV19	.	TRBJ1-2	TGTGCCAGTAGTATAGGGGAGGGCGTCTATGGCTACACCTTC	CASSIGEGVYGYTF
TRBD1	TRBV19	.	TRBJ2-5	TGTGCCAGTAGCGGGACAGGGGGCTTGTACCAAGAGACCCAGTACTTC	CASSGTGGLYQETQYF
TRBD1	TRBV2	.	TRBJ2-7	TGTGCCAGCAGCCGGGGACAGGGACGGGGCTACGAGCAGTACTTC	CASSRGQGRGYEQYF
TRBD2	TRBV5-1	few	TRBJ2-7	TGCGCCAGCAGCTTGGGAGCTAGCGGGGGGAACGAGCAGTACTTC	CASSLGASGGNEQYF
TRBD2	TRBV9	.	TRBJ2-7	TGTGCCAGCAGCGTAGGACCGCAGGGAGGGCAAACCTACGAGCAGTACTTC	CASSVGPQGGQTYEQYF
.	TRBV7-3	once	TRBJ2-3	TGTGCCAGCACCCCCTCCACTAGCACAGATACGCAGTATTTT	CASTPSTSTDTQYF
.	TRBV7-3	.	TRBJ2-2	TGTGCCAGCAGCTTGGTCGCCGCGAACACCGGGGAGCTGTTTTTT	CASSLVAANTGELFF
.	TRBV25-1	.	TRBJ1-3	TGTGCCAGCAGTGAGGACACCATATATTTT	CASSEDTIYF
.	TRBV9	.	TRBJ1-2	TGTGCCAGCAGCGTAGAAGGCCAGGGGTTGTATGGCTACACCTTC	CASSVEGQGLYGYTF